These 23 T cell receptor beta chains were all obtained from the same sample, sequenced in a study of blood T cells in healthy people across ages. With a J-beta primer mix and a sample-barcoded 5' primer, a second PCR ran about 7 to 12 cycles. TCRdb recomputed calls from the 5' RACE reads with MiXCR, one row per CDR3 protein. There are over a million distinct CDR3 sequences in the sample; roughly 45% occur only once, and roughly 7.9% lies in the top ten. Sample: blood. The receptors here all came from a woman aged 18-30 years in good health.

This clonotype was observed a few times. J is TRBJ2-7 and V is TRBV14; 8 nucleotides align to TRBD1. Germline V CDR1 and CDR2: SGHDN, FVKESK. The CDR3 is made up of 17 amino acids. Trimming took 2 bases from V and 3 from J; bases not matched to a gene: 12. The CDR3: CASSQLYQGAILYEQYF. The CDR3 DNA is TGTGCCAGCAGCCAATTATATCAGGGGGCGATTCTCTACGAGCAGTACTTC. The full variable domain, with the rest looked up from reference TRBV14 and TRBJ2-7, is EAGVTQFPSHSVIEKGQTVTLRCDPISGHDNLYWYRRVMGKEIKFLLHFVKESKQDESGMPNNRFLAERTGGTYSTLKVQPAELEDSGVYFCASSQLYQGAILYEQYFGPGTRLTVT.

J is TRBJ2-1 and V is TRBV30; 12 bases are a match to TRBD2. The CDR3 has 13 amino acids. V trimming: 4 bases; J trimming: 6 bases; junction bases outside the gene matches: 1. Germline assignment: CDR1 GTSNPN and CDR2 SVGIG (reference sequence). Here the CDR3 reads CAWKLAGGNEQFF. As DNA, the CDR3 is TGTGCCTGGAAACTAGCGGGGGGCAATGAGCAGTTCTTC.

This chain links TRBV4-1 with TRBJ2-7, with TRBD2 matching 7 bases. This CDR3 spans 19 amino acids. V was pared by 1 base and J by 2 bases, with 17 bases of the junction left unmatched. The V gene's germline CDR1 is MGHRA and CDR2 YSYEKL. The CDR3 nucleotides are TGCGCCAGCAGCCAAGCGATCGGGAGGCGAGTTCCTGGAACCTACGAGCAGTACTTC. This encodes CASSQAIGRRVPGTYEQYF.

Notes on this clonotype: At one end, the junction sequence differs from germline, possibly due to a read error. The rearrangement uses TRBV10-3 and TRBJ2-7; the match to TRBD2 covers 10 bases. Per the germline V gene, CDR1 is ENHRY and CDR2 is SYGVKD. The length of the CDR3 is 15 residues. As DNA, the CDR3 is TGTACCATCAGTGGGACTAGCGTGAGCTCCTACGAGCAGTACTTC. Translation gives CTISGTSVSSYEQYF.

CDR3: CASSPLDIVSEQYF. CDR3 sequence (DNA): TGTGCCAGCAGCCCGCTGGACATTGTTTCCGAGCAGTACTTC. The V call is TRBV9, the J call TRBJ2-7, with a possible D match to TRBD1 (5 bases). The CDR3 has 14 residues. CDR1 and CDR2 from the germline V gene are SGDLS and YYNGEE. The V end was cut by 4 bases, the J end by 6 bases, with 17 bases between.

V gene TRBV7-2 combines with J gene TRBJ2-3; TRBD1 is a possible D gene (6 bases). The V end was cut by 5 bases, the J end by 6 bases, with 12 bases between. Germline CDR1 is SGHTA and CDR2 is FQGNSA. CDR3 size: 13 residues. CDR3 region: CASSVRTVDTQYF. DNA for the CDR3: TGTGCCAGCAGCGTTAGGACAGTTGATACGCAGTATTTT.

As for this clonotype: One end of the junction does not line up with germline, which may come from a read error. The V gene is TRBV9, the J gene TRBJ1-5; 9 bases map to TRBD1. In germline, CDR1 is SGDLS, CDR2 YYNGEE. The CDR3 totals 14 residues. CDR3 bases: TGTGCCGGCAGCGTTGGACAGGGGTATCAGCCCCAGCATTTT. It encodes CAGSVGQGYQPQHF.

The chain employs TRBV3-1 and TRBJ2-5, with 10 bases matching TRBD1. The germline V gene has CDR1 LGHDT and CDR2 YNNKEL (reference sequence). The V gene end was trimmed by 6 bases and the J gene end by 11 bases; junction bases not matched to a gene: 15. The CDR3 is made up of 15 amino acids. CDR3 loop: CASSRPGTGVDEQYF. The CDR3 DNA reads TGTGCCAGCAGTCGCCCTGGGACAGGGGTCGATGAGCAGTACTTC.

The sample holds a few counts of this clonotype. The rearrangement links TRBV27 to TRBJ2-1; no clear D. Trimming shortened V by 0 bases and J by 5 bases, and 8 bases separated the two germline ends. The CDR3 is made up of 14 amino acids. Germline CDR1 reads MNHEY; CDR2 reads SMNVEV (reference sequence). The CDR3 sequence: CASSLSPANNEQFF. CDR3 in DNA: TGTGCCAGCAGTTTATCCCCGGCGAACAATGAGCAGTTCTTC.

This chain uses TRBV7-3 with TRBJ2-7; D uncertain. Trimming stripped 5 bases from V and 0 bases from J, with 14 bases between. Per germline, CDR1 SGHTA and CDR2 FQGTGA. This CDR3 region has 15 residues. CDR3: CASSVASRCSYEQYF. In DNA form, the CDR3 reads TGTGCCAGCAGCGTAGCATCCAGATGCTCCTACGAGCAGTACTTC.

This clonotype appeared a few times. The chain uses TRBV10-1 and TRBJ2-5, with D hard to call. Trimming took off 6 bases at V and 5 bases at J, with 13 bases between the two ends. CDR1 and CDR2 (germline): WNHNN, SYGVQD (reference sequence). This CDR3 is built from 13 residues. The CDR3 spells CASSLTLRETQYF. For the CDR3, the DNA is TGCGCCAGCAGCCTAACCCTTCGGGAGACCCAGTACTTC.

This clonotype was found a few times. The J gene is TRBJ1-4, the V gene TRBV5-1; maybe TRBD1 (5 bases). Germline V gives CDR1 SGHRS, CDR2 YFSETQ. Trimming removed 5 bases from V and 4 bases from J, with 9 bases in between. The length of the CDR3 is 13 residues. CDR3 region: CASRWDVNEKLFF. The CDR3 DNA is TGCGCCAGCAGATGGGACGTTAATGAAAAACTGTTTTTT.

This clonotype came up a few times. J is TRBJ2-7 and V is TRBV5-1; TRBD1 agrees at 7 bases. J was trimmed by 3 bases and V by 4 bases; bases with no gene match: 10. This CDR3 spans 15 amino acids. Germline V gene lookup returns CDR1 SGHRS and CDR2 YFSETQ. CDR3 loop: CASSGSGTEFYEQYF. CDR3 sequence (DNA): TGCGCCAGCAGCGGCTCCGGGACAGAGTTCTACGAGCAGTACTTC.

This clonotype has at least ten counts. The genes are TRBV27 and TRBJ2-5; D is perhaps TRBD1 (6 bases). The CDR3 is 16 residues long. The germline V gene has CDR1 MNHEY and CDR2 SMNVEV (reference sequence). V was trimmed by 6 bases and J by 0 bases, leaving 17 bases between them. The CDR3 spells CASRPDSFPYQETQYF. CDR3 in DNA: TGTGCCAGCAGACCGGACAGTTTCCCGTACCAAGAGACCCAGTACTTC.

This clonotype has more than one count but fewer than ten. V gene TRBV6-1 combines with J gene TRBJ2-7, with a possible D match to TRBD1 (7 bases). Between the trimmed V and J ends, which lost 4 bases and 3 bases, there was a span of 16 bases. The CDR3 runs 15 residues. Germline loops: CDR1 MNHNS, CDR2 SASEGT. The CDR3 reads CASSVRRGVDYEQYF. The CDR3 DNA reads as TGTGCCAGCAGTGTCCGCAGGGGGGTAGACTACGAGCAGTACTTC.

This clonotype was seen more than once but under ten times. The V and J genes are TRBV6-5 and TRBJ2-7, with 9 bases lining up with TRBD1. The CDR3 runs 17 residues. The V gene's germline CDR1 is MNHEY and CDR2 SVGAGI. V dropped 2 bases and J dropped 1; count of bases not matched to a gene: 9. The CDR3 region has the DNA TGTGCCAGCAGTTACGCGCCACCCGGGACAGGGTCCTACGAGCAGTACTTC. It encodes CASSYAPPGTGSYEQYF.

This sequence joins TRBV15 and TRBJ2-1; TRBD2 is a possible D gene (6 bases). This CDR3 contains 17 residues. The germline V gene has CDR1 LNHNV and CDR2 YYDKDF (reference sequence). Trimming removed 1 base from V and 3 bases from J, with 16 bases in between. For the CDR3, the DNA is TGTGCCACCAGCAGAGGTTCAGGAGGGGCTAGCTACAATGAGCAGTTCTTC. Protein sequence: CATSRGSGGASYNEQFF.

This chain connects TRBV12-3 or TRBV12-4 to TRBJ1-1, with D possibly matching TRBD1 (5 bases). V gave up 5 bases and J gave up 10 bases, with 14 bases separating them. The CDR3 totals 12 residues. CDR3 nucleotides: TGTGCCAGCAGTCCGGGGTGGGGCCTAGCTTTCTTT. This sequence encodes CASSPGWGLAFF.

This clonotype has more than one count but fewer than ten. CDR3 loop: CASSPPAQGGEKLFF. The CDR3 region has the DNA TGTGCCAGCTCACCACCGGCACAGGGGGGAGAAAAACTGTTTTTT. The rearrangement links TRBV18 to TRBJ1-4; 8 nucleotides match TRBD1. The germline V gene has CDR1 KGHSH and CDR2 LQKENI. V shed 0 bases, J shed 8 bases, and the junction held 5 bases outside the gene matches. The CDR3 runs 15 residues.

The gene calls are TRBV20-1 and TRBJ2-7, with 8 bases lining up with TRBD1. The CDR3 runs 14 residues. Looked up from germline, CDR1 is DFQATT and CDR2 is SNEGSKA (reference sequence). Trimming at V came to 5 bases and at J to 5 bases, leaving 11 bases not matched to a gene. The CDR3 nucleotides are TGCAGTGCTCAACGTCAGGGGGCTCGGGACGAGCAGTACTTC. Translated, it gives CSAQRQGARDEQYF.

In nucleotides, the CDR3 is TGCGCCAGCAGCCAAGAACCCCTAGCGGTCGAAGAGACCCAGTTCTTC. Translation: CASSQEPLAVEETQFF. The rearrangement links TRBV4-1 to TRBJ2-1, with TRBD2 identical over 7 bases. Unmatched junction bases numbered 15, after V lost 0 bases and J lost 13 bases. The CDR3 extends over 16 amino acids. The germline V gene encodes CDR1 MGHRA and CDR2 YSYEKL.

This rearrangement joins TRBV9 to TRBJ2-7; D unresolved. V dropped 4 bases and J dropped 5 bases, with 16 bases sitting between them. Per germline, CDR1 SGDLS and CDR2 YYNGEE. There are 14 residues in the CDR3. For the CDR3, the DNA is TGTGCCAGCAGCTCAGACCCCTTCGTGGACGAGCAGTACTTC. It yields the protein CASSSDPFVDEQYF.

The V and J genes are TRBV5-1 and TRBJ2-4, with D possibly called TRBD1 or TRBD2 (5 bases each). The ends were cut back, 4 bases at V and 8 bases at J, with 25 bases in the middle. CDR1 and CDR2 (germline): SGHRS, YFSETQ. The CDR3 has 17 residues. This CDR3 is CASSRESTGPVVDIQYF. CDR3 DNA: TGCGCCAGCAGCCGCGAATCCACGGGACCGGTCGTGGACATTCAGTACTTC.